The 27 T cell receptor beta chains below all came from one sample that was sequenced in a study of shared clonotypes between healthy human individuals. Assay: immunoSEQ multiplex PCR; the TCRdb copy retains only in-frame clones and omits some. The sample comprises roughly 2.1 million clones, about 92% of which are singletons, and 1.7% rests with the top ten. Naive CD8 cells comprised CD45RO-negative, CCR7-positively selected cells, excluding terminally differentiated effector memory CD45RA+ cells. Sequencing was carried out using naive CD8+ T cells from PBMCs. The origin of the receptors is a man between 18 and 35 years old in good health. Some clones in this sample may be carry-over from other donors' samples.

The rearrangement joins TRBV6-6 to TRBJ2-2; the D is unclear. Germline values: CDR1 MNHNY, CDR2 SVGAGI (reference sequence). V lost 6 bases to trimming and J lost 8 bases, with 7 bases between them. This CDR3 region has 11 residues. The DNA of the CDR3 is TGTGCCAGCAGCCTCGTTGGGGAGCTGTTTTTT. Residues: CASSLVGELFF.

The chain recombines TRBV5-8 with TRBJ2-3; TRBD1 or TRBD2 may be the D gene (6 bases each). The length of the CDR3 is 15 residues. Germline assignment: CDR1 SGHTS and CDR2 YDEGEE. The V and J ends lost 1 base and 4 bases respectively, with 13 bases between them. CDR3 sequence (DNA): TGTGCCAGCAGCTTGTCGGCAGGGGAGGCAGATACGCAGTATTTT. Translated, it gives CASSLSAGEADTQYF.

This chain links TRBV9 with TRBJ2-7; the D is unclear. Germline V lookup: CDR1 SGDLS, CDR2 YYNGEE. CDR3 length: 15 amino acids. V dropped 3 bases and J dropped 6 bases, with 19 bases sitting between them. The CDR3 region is CASSDRLGLGSEQYF. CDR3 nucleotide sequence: TGTGCCAGCAGCGACCGCCTCGGGTTGGGGTCCGAGCAGTACTTC.

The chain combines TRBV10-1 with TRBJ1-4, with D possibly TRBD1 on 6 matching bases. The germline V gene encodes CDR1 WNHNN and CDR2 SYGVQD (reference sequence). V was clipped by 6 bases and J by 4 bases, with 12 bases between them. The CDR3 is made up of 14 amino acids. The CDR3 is CASSTDRRNEKLFF. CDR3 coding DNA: TGCGCCAGCAGCACCGACAGGCGTAATGAAAAACTGTTTTTT.

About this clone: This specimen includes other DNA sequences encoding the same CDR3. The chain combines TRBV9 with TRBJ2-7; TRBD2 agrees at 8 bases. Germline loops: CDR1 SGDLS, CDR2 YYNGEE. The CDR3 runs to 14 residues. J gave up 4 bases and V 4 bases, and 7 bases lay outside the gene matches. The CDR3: CASSPGGGDYEQYF. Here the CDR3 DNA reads TGTGCCAGCAGCCCCGGGGGGGGCGATTACGAGCAGTACTTC.

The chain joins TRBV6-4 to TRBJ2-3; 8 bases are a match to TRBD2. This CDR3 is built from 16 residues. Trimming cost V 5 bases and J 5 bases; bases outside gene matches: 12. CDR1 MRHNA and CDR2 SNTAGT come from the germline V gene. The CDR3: CASSPRSGAWLDTQYF. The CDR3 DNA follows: TGTGCCAGCAGTCCACGTAGCGGGGCCTGGTTAGATACGCAGTATTTT.

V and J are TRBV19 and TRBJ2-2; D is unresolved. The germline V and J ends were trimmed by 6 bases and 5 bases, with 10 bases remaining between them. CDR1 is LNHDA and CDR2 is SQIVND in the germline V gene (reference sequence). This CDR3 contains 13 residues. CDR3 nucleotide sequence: TGTGCCAGTAGGACACACACAACCGGGGAGCTGTTTTTT. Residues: CASRTHTTGELFF. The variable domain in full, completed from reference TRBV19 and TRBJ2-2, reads DGGITQSPKYLFRKEGQNVTLSCEQNLNHDAMYWYRQDPGQGLRLIYYSQIVNDFQKGDIAEGYSVSREKKESFPLTVTSAQKNPTAFYLCASRTHTTGELFFGEGSRLTVL.

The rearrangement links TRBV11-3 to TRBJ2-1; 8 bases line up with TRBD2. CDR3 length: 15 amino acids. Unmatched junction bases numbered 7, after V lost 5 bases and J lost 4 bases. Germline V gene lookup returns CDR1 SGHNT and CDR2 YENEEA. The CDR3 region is CASSHRGGEYNEQFF. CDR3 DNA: TGTGCCAGCAGCCACCGGGGGGGGGAATACAATGAGCAGTTCTTC.

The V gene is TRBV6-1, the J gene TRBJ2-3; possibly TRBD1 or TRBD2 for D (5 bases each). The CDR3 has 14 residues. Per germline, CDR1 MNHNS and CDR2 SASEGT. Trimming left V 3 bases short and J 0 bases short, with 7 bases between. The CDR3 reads CASSDRDSTDTQYF. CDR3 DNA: TGTGCCAGCAGTGATAGGGACAGCACAGATACGCAGTATTTT.

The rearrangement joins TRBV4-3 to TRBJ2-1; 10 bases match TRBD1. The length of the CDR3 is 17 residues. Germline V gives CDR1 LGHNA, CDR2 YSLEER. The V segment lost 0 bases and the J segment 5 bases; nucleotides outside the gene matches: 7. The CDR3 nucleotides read TGCGCCAGCAGCCAAGATAGCAGGACAGGGGGGAACAATGAGCAGTTCTTC. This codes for CASSQDSRTGGNNEQFF.

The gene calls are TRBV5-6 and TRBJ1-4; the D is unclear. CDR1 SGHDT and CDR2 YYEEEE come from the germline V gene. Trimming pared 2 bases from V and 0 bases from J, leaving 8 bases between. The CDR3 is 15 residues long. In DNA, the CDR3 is TGTGCCAGCAGCTTTCTGACGGCAACTAATGAAAAACTGTTTTTT. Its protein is CASSFLTATNEKLFF.

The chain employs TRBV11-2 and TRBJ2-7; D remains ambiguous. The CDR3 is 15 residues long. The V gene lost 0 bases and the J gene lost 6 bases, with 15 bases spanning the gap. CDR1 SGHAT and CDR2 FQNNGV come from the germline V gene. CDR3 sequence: CASSLDSTVRGEQYF. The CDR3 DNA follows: TGTGCCAGCAGCTTAGATTCGACTGTTCGCGGCGAGCAGTACTTC.

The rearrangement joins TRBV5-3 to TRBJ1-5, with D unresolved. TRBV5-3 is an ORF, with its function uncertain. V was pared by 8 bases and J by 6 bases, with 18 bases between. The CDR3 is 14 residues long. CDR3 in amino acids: CASPGIFGAQPQHF. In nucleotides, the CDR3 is TGTGCCAGCCCGGGGATATTTGGAGCTCAGCCCCAGCATTTT.

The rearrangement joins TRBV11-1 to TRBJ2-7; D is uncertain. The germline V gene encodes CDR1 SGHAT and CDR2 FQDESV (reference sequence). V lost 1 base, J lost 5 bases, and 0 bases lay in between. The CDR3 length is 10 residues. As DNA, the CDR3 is TGTGCCAGCAGCTTAGACGAGCAGTACTTC. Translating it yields CASSLDEQYF.

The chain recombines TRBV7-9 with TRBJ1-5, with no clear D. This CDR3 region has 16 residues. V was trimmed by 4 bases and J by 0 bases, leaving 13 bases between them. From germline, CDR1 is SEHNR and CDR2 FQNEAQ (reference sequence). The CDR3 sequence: CASSYHRGGSNQPQHF. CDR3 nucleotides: TGTGCCAGCAGCTATCACAGAGGTGGTAGCAATCAGCCCCAGCATTTT.

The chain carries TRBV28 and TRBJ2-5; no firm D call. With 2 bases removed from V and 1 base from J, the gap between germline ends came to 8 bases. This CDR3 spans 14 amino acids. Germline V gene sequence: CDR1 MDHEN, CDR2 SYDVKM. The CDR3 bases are TGTGCCAGCAGTTTAACGTCTAGCCAAGAGACCCAGTACTTC. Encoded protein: CASSLTSSQETQYF.

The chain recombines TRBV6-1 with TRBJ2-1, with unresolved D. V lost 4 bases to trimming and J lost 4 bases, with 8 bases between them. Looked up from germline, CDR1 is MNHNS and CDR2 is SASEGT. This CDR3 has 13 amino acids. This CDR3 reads CASSGRVYNEQFF. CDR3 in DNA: TGTGCCAGCAGTGGACGGGTTTACAATGAGCAGTTCTTC.

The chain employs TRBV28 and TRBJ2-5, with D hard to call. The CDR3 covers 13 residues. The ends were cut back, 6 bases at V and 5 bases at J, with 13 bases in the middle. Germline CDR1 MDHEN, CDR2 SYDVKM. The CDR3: CASSQALRETQYF. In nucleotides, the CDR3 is TGTGCCAGCAGCCAGGCACTTCGGGAGACCCAGTACTTC.

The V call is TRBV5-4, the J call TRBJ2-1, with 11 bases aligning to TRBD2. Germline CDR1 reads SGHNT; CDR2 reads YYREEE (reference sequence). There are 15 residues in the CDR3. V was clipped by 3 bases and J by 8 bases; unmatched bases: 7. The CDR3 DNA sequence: TGTGCCAGCAGCTACGGGACTAGCGGTTTCTATGAGCAGTTCTTC. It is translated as CASSYGTSGFYEQFF.

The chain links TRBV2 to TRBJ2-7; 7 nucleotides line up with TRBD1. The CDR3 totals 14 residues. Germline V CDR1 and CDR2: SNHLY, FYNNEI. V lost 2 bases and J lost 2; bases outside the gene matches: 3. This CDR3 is CASSERGQPYEQYF. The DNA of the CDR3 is TGTGCCAGCAGTGAACGGGGACAGCCCTACGAGCAGTACTTC. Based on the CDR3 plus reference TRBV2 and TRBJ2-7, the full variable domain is EPEVTQTPSHQVTQMGQEVILRCVPISNHLYFYWYRQILGQKVEFLVSFYNNEISEKSEIFDDQFSVERPDGSNFTLKIRSTKLEDSAMYFCASSERGQPYEQYFGPGTRLTVT.

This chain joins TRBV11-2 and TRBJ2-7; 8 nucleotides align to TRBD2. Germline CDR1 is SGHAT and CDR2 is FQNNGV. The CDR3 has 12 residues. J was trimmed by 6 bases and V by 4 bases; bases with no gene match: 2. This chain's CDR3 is CASSWSGSEQYF. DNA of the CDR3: TGTGCCAGCAGCTGGAGCGGGAGCGAGCAGTACTTC.

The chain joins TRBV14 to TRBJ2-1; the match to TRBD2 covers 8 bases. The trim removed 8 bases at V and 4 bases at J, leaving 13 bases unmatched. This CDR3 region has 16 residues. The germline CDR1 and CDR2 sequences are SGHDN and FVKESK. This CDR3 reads CASHPGIPGGYNEQFF. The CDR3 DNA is TGTGCCAGCCACCCGGGCATCCCGGGAGGGTACAATGAGCAGTTCTTC. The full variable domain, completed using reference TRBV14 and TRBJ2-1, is EAGVTQFPSHSVIEKGQTVTLRCDPISGHDNLYWYRRVMGKEIKFLLHFVKESKQDESGMPNNRFLAERTGGTYSTLKVQPAELEDSGVYFCASHPGIPGGYNEQFFGPGTRLTVL.

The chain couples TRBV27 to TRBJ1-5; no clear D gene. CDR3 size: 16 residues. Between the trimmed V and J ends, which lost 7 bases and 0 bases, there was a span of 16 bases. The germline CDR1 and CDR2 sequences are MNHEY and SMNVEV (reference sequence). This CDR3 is CASIPSGGHSNQPQHF. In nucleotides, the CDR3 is TGTGCCAGCATCCCCAGTGGAGGGCATAGCAATCAGCCCCAGCATTTT.

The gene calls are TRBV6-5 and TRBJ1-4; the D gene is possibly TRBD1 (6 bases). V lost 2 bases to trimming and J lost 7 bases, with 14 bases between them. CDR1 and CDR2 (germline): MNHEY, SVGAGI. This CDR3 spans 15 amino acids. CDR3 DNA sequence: TGTGCCAGCAGTTACAAGGGGGGCGTCAGTGAAAAACTGTTTTTT. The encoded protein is CASSYKGGVSEKLFF.

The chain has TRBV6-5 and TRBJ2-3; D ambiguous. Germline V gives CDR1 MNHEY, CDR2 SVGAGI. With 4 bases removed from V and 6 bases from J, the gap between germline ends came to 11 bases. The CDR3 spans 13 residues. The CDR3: CASSSNIADTQYF. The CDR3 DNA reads TGTGCCAGCAGTTCAAACATCGCCGATACGCAGTATTTT.

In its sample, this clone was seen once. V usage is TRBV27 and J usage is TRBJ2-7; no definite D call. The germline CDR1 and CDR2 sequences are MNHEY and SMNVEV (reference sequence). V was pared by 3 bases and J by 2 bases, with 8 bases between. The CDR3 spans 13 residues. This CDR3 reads CASSFAAPYEQYF. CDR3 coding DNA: TGTGCCAGCAGTTTTGCCGCGCCCTACGAGCAGTACTTC.

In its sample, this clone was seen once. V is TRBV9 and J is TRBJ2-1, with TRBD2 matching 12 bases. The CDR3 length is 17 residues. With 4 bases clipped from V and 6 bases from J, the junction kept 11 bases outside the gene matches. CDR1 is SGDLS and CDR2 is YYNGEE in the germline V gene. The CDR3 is CASSHRTSGNSPNEQFF. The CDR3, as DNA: TGTGCCAGCAGCCATCGGACTAGCGGGAACTCTCCCAATGAGCAGTTCTTC. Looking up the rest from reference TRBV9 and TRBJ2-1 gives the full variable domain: DSGVTQTPKHLITATGQRVTLRCSPRSGDLSVYWYQQSLDQGLQFLIQYYNGEERAKGNILERFSAQQFPDLHSELNLSSLELGDSALYFCASSHRTSGNSPNEQFFGPGTRLTVL.